A single sample is the source of the 10 T cell receptor beta chains below, sequenced in a study of shared clonotypes between healthy human individuals. Sequencing used immunoSEQ multiplex PCR; TCRdb keeps in-frame clones, though not all of them. The data contain roughly 480,000 clones, less than 80% of them seen just once; the ten biggest clones take up about 12%. What was sequenced was PBMCs. Receptors were obtained from a middle-aged woman in good health. Some clones in this sample may be carry-over from other donors' samples.

The CDR3 spells CASSEYFLSGGTQYF. For the CDR3, the DNA is TGTGCCAGCAGTGAATATTTTTTGAGTGGAGGGACCCAGTACTTC. The V and J genes are TRBV25-1 and TRBJ2-5; weak D call: TRBD2 (5 bases). The CDR3 spans 15 residues. CDR1 and CDR2 (germline): MGHDK, SYGVNS. V was shortened by 0 bases and J by 7 bases, with 15 bases between the two germline ends.

Comments on this clone: Given a much more abundant clone one base away, this may be a read error. The chain joins TRBV30 to TRBJ1-3, with D perhaps TRBD1 (6 bases). This CDR3 contains 15 residues. Trimming pared 3 bases from V and 6 bases from J, leaving 18 bases between. The V gene's germline CDR1 is GTSNPN and CDR2 SVGIG (reference sequence). CDR3 sequence (DNA): TGTGCCTGGAGCCGAAGGGGGTTAGCTGTAAACACCATATATTTT. Residues: CAWSRRGLAVNTIYF.

This clone was seen repeatedly, ten times or more. The rearrangement joins TRBV21-1 to TRBJ2-3; the D call TRBD2 from the table was never checked on the DNA. TRBV21-1 counts as a pseudogene. The CDR3 sequence is 18 residues long. This chain's CDR3 is CASSFRDFLAGEEDTQYF. CDR3 bases: TGTGCCAGCAGCTTCCGGGACTTCCTAGCGGGAGAAGAAGATACGCAGTATTTT.

This chain links TRBV4-3 with TRBJ2-5; no reliable D call. This CDR3 is built from 15 residues. V was cut by 4 bases and J by 5 bases, with 17 bases left in between. In germline, CDR1 is LGHNA, CDR2 YSLEER. The CDR3 here is CASSPTLGPEETQYF. In DNA form, the CDR3 reads TGCGCCAGCAGCCCCACTCTAGGTCCCGAGGAGACCCAGTACTTC.

This chain connects TRBV28 to TRBJ1-4, with 10 bases that match TRBD1. The J segment lost 8 bases and the V segment lost 4 bases, leaving 7 bases of the junction unmatched. This CDR3 comprises 15 residues. Germline V lookup: CDR1 MDHEN, CDR2 SYDVKM. DNA of the CDR3: TGTGCCAGCAGTTCCCTCGGGACAGGGGTCGAAAAACTGTTTTTT. This codes for CASSSLGTGVEKLFF.

The chain carries TRBV28 and TRBJ2-5; tentatively, D is TRBD1 (6 bases). Germline V lookup: CDR1 MDHEN, CDR2 SYDVKM. Trimming pared 11 bases from V and 5 bases from J, leaving 18 bases between. This CDR3 spans 13 amino acids. CDR3 residues: CACADSGWETQYF. Written as DNA, the CDR3 is TGTGCCTGCGCGGACAGTGGGTGGGAGACCCAGTACTTC.

On this clone: A far bigger clonotype differs at one base, so this is likely a read error. Since no conserved phenylalanine or tryptophan closes the CDR3, a read error is the likely cause. V usage is TRBV30 and J usage is TRBJ1-1, with TRBD1 as a possible D gene (5 bases). The CDR3 has 12 residues. V lost 4 bases and J 4 bases, leaving 10 bases between the germline ends. Germline CDR1 GTSNPN, CDR2 SVGIG (reference sequence). The CDR3 DNA is TGTGCCTGGAAGCGGGGGTCCACTGAAGCTTTCCTT. Amino acid sequence: CAWKRGSTEAFL.

The chain couples TRBV27 to TRBJ2-7; TRBD1 matches at 8 bases. V shed 11 bases and J 7 bases; nucleotides not matched to a gene: 19. The CDR3 is made up of 15 amino acids. Germline V gene lookup returns CDR1 MNHEY and CDR2 SMNVEV (reference sequence). Written as DNA, the CDR3 is TGTGCCGGCATCCTCCGACAGGGGCCTCGTTGGGAGCAGTACTTC. Translation: CAGILRQGPRWEQYF.

The rearrangement links TRBV2 to TRBJ1-1; the D is unclear. CDR1 is SNHLY and CDR2 is FYNNEI in the germline V gene. V was clipped by 5 bases and J by 5 bases, with 21 bases between them. CDR3 length: 16 residues. This CDR3 is CASSPIIVSTGTEAFF. CDR3 bases: TGTGCCAGCAGTCCCATAATCGTTTCAACGGGAACTGAAGCTTTCTTT. The full variable domain, with the rest looked up from reference TRBV2 and TRBJ1-1, is EPEVTQTPSHQVTQMGQEVILRCVPISNHLYFYWYRQILGQKVEFLVSFYNNEISEKSEIFDDQFSVERPDGSNFTLKIRSTKLEDSAMYFCASSPIIVSTGTEAFFGQGTRLTVV.

V gene TRBV6-6 combines with J gene TRBJ2-5; 7 bases match TRBD1. CDR1 and CDR2 (germline): MNHNY, SVGAGI (reference sequence). V dropped 7 bases and J dropped 0; count of bases not matched to a gene: 5. CDR3 length equals 14 residues. CDR3 in amino acids: CASTQTGYQETQYF. CDR3 nucleotides: TGTGCCAGCACTCAGACAGGGTACCAAGAGACCCAGTACTTC.